This entry lists 10 T cell receptor beta chains sequenced from one sample in a study of neurological immune-mediated disorders. Time point given: longitudinal time-point 3. From the 5' RACE reads, TCRdb called clonotypes with MiXCR, one entry per CDR3 protein. The top ten clones hold about 3% of a sample with under 130,000 distinct CDR3 sequences, approximately 11% of them seen once. Sequencing used PBMCs. These receptors originate from a female donor with HTLV-1-associated myelopathy (HAM/TSP).

The table lists this clonotype with many counts. This chain links TRBV7-8 with TRBJ2-2; 10 positions agree with TRBD2. Germline trimming cut 3 bases from V and 2 bases from J; bases unmatched to any gene: 6. Looked up from germline, CDR1 is SGHVS and CDR2 is FQNEAQ. The CDR3 spans 17 residues. The CDR3 spells CASSLTSGGANTGELFF. In DNA, the CDR3 is TGTGCCAGCAGCTTGACGAGCGGGGGGGCCAACACCGGGGAGCTGTTTTTT.

At least ten counts were recorded for this clonotype. V usage is TRBV5-1 and J usage is TRBJ2-1; no clear D gene. The CDR3 contains 14 residues. Germline lookup yields CDR1 SGHRS and CDR2 YFSETQ. V was cut by 0 bases and J by 10 bases, with 14 bases left in between. CDR3 DNA sequence: TGCGCCAGCAGCTTGGCCCCTGGGTCGTTAGAGCAGTTCTTC. Protein sequence: CASSLAPGSLEQFF.

There are many counts of this clonotype. The rearrangement links TRBV7-7 to TRBJ2-2, with D uncertain. This CDR3 is built from 14 residues. CDR1 is SSHAT and CDR2 is FNYEAQ in the germline V gene (reference sequence). Deletions cut 1 base from V and 6 bases from J, with 9 bases between. CDR3 sequence: CASSLVSFSGELFF. The CDR3 DNA sequence: TGTGCCAGCAGCTTAGTTTCCTTTTCCGGGGAGCTGTTTTTT. Looking up the rest from reference TRBV7-7 and TRBJ2-2 gives the full variable domain: GAGVSQSPRYKVTKRGQDVTLRCDPISSHATLYWYQQALGQGPEFLTYFNYEAQPDKSGLPSDRFSAERPEGSISTLTIQRTEQRDSAMYRCASSLVSFSGELFFGEGSRLTVL.

There are many counts of this clonotype. This chain joins TRBV7-8 and TRBJ2-3; 7 bases are shared with TRBD1. Germline V lookup: CDR1 SGHVS, CDR2 FQNEAQ. This CDR3 comprises 15 residues. J was trimmed by 3 bases and V by 4 bases; bases with no gene match: 7. The CDR3 nucleotides read TGTGCCAGCAGCTCTAAAGGGGGCGCAACAGATACGCAGTATTTT. Translating gives CASSSKGGATDTQYF. Variable domain in full (rest from reference TRBV7-8 and TRBJ2-3): GAGVSQSPRYKVAKRGQDVALRCDPISGHVSLFWYQQALGQGPEFLTYFQNEAQLDKSGLPSDRFFAERPEGSVSTLKIQRTQQEDSAVYLCASSSKGGATDTQYFGPGTRLTVL.

At least ten counts were recorded for this clonotype. This chain joins TRBV5-1 and TRBJ1-6; unclear D gene. Germline V lookup: CDR1 SGHRS, CDR2 YFSETQ. CDR3 length equals 15 residues. Trimming left V 0 bases short and J 3 bases short, with 7 bases between. The CDR3 coding sequence is TGCGCCAGCAGCTTGGAGAACCACTATAATTCACCCCTCCACTTT. It yields the protein CASSLENHYNSPLHF.

This clonotype was recorded at least ten times. This chain connects TRBV24-1 to TRBJ2-1; TRBD1 is a possible D gene (5 bases). The CDR3 extends over 16 amino acids. Germline CDR1 is KGHDR and CDR2 is SFDVKD. V dropped 3 bases and J dropped 0 bases, with 11 bases sitting between them. CDR3 in amino acids: CATSDRTKSSYNEQFF. The CDR3, as DNA: TGTGCCACCAGTGATCGGACAAAAAGCTCCTACAATGAGCAGTTCTTC.

This clonotype was recorded many times. This chain joins TRBV20-1 and TRBJ2-7, with unresolved D. V was clipped by 5 bases and J by 0 bases, with 11 bases between them. Germline CDR1 and CDR2: DFQATT and SNEGSKA (reference sequence). This CDR3 has 13 residues. CDR3 DNA sequence: TGCAGTGCTCCATCCATTATCTCCTACGAGCAGTACTTC. Protein sequence: CSAPSIISYEQYF.

This clonotype was observed a few times. The gene calls are TRBV7-8 and TRBJ2-1, with D possibly matching TRBD2 (5 bases). This CDR3 has 13 residues. Trimming cost V 3 bases and J 4 bases, with 7 bases left between them. Germline assignment: CDR1 SGHVS and CDR2 FQNEAQ. CDR3 nucleotide sequence: TGTGCCAGCAGCTTGGGAGATTACAATGAGCAGTTCTTC. Translating it yields CASSLGDYNEQFF.

This clonotype was counted ten times or more. The V and J genes are TRBV10-3 and TRBJ1-2, with D possibly matching TRBD1 (5 bases). V shed 2 bases and J shed 8 bases, with 15 bases lying between them. CDR3 length: 14 amino acids. Germline CDR1 and CDR2: ENHRY and SYGVKD. The CDR3 region has the DNA TGTGCCATCAGTGAGGTCGGGGGAGTGGGGGGCTACACCTTC. Its protein is CAISEVGGVGGYTF.

This clonotype has ten or more counts. This chain uses TRBV6-5 with TRBJ1-1, with D tentatively TRBD1 (5 bases). This CDR3 comprises 13 residues. Germline loops: CDR1 MNHEY, CDR2 SVGAGI. V lost 2 bases, J lost 2 bases, and 6 bases lay in between. This CDR3 reads CASSYGGNTEAFF. DNA of the CDR3: TGTGCCAGCAGTTACGGGGGAAACACTGAAGCTTTCTTT.